The TCR beta chain described here comes from a study of T cell repertoires in cytomegalovirus infection. The sample holds a few counts of this clonotype. Trimming removed 6 bases at V and 1 base at J, with 9 bases between. Germline values: CDR1 MNHEY, CDR2 SVGAGI. This CDR3 comprises 13 residues. Each CDR3 protein gets one entry after TCRdb re-called the reads with MiXCR. Of about 180,000 distinct CDR3 sequences listed, about 15% are singletons. What was sequenced was CD8+ T cells from PBMCs. The origin of this receptor is a human donor in good health (CMV status not recorded). Some clones in this sample may be carry-over from other donors' samples. This chain connects TRBV6-5 to TRBJ1-1; D is uncertain. This CDR3 reads CASRTAANTEAFF. The DNA of the CDR3 is TGTGCCAGCAGGACGGCAGCGAACACTGAAGCTTTCTTT.